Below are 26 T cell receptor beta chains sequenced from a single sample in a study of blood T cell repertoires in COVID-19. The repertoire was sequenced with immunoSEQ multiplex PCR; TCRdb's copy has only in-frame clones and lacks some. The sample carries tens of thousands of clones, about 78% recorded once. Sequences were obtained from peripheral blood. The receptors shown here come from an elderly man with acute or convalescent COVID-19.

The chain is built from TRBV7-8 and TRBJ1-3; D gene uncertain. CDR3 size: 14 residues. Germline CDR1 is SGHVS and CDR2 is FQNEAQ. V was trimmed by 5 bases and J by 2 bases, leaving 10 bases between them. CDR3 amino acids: CASSPSPPGNTIYF. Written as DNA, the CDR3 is TGTGCCAGCAGCCCCTCCCCCCCTGGAAACACCATATATTTT.

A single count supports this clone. CDR3: CASSQDRGKETQYF. In nucleotides, the CDR3 is TGTGCCAGCAGCCAAGATCGGGGGAAAGAGACCCAGTACTTC. The chain couples TRBV14 to TRBJ2-5; TRBD2 is a possible D gene (6 bases). CDR3 length: 14 residues. Germline lookup yields CDR1 SGHDN and CDR2 FVKESK. Between the trimmed V and J ends, which lost 0 bases and 3 bases, there was a span of 8 bases.

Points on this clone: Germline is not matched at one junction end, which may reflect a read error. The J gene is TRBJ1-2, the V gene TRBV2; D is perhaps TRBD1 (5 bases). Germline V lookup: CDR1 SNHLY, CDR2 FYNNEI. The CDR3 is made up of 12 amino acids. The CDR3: CASREDSGGYTF. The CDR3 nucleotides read TGTGCCAGCAGGGAAGACAGTGGTGGCTACACCTTC.

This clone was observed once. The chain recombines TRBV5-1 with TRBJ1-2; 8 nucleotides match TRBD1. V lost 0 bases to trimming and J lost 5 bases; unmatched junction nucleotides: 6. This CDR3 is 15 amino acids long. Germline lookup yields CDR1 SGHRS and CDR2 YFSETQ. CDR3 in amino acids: CASSLVQGATYGYTF. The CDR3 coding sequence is TGCGCCAGCAGCTTGGTCCAGGGGGCCACATATGGCTACACCTTC. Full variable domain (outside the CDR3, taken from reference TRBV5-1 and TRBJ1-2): KAGVTQTPRYLIKTRGQQVTLSCSPISGHRSVSWYQQTPGQGLQFLFEYFSETQRNKGNFPGRFSGRQFSNSRSEMNVSTLELGDSALYLCASSLVQGATYGYTFGSGTRLTVV.

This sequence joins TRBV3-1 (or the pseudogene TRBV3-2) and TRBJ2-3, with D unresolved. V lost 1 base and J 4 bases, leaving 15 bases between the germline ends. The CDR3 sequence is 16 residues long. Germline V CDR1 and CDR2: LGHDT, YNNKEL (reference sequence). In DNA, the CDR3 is TGTGCCAGCAGCCAAGTTTGGGCTAATCCTCCAGATACGCAGTATTTT. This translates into CASSQVWANPPDTQYF.

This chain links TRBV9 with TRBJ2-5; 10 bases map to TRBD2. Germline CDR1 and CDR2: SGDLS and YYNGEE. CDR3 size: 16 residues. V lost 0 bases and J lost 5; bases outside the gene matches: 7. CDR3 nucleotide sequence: TGTGCCAGCAGCGTAGCCCCAGCGGGAGGGGGTGAGACCCAGTACTTC. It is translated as CASSVAPAGGGETQYF.

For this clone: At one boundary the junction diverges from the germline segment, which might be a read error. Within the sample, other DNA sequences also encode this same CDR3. Written as DNA, the CDR3 is TGTGCCAGCAGCGCTAGCCCCAATCAGCCCCAACATTTT. It is translated as CASSASPNQPQHF. This chain uses TRBV9 with TRBJ1-5; no reliable D call. Germline-derived CDR1 and CDR2 are SGDLS and YYNGEE. CDR3 length equals 13 residues.

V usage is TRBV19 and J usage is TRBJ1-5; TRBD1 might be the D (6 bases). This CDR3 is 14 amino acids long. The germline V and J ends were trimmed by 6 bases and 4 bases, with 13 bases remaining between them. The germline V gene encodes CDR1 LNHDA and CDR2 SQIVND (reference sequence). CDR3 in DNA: TGTGCCAGTAGCCGGGACAAGGAAAATCAGCCCCAGCATTTT. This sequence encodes CASSRDKENQPQHF.

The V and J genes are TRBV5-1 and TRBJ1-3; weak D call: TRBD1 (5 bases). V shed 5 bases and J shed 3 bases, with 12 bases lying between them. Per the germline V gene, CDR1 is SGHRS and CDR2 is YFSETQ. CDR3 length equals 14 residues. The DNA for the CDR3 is TGCGCCAGCAGTTCGGGGGTCGGTGGAAACACCATATATTTT. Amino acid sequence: CASSSGVGGNTIYF.

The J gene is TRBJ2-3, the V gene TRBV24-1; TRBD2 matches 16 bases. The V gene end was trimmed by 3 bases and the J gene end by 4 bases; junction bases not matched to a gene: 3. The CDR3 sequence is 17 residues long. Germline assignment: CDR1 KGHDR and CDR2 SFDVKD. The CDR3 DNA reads TGTGCCACCAGTGATGGGACTAGCGGGAGGGCTTCAGATACGCAGTATTTT. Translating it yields CATSDGTSGRASDTQYF.

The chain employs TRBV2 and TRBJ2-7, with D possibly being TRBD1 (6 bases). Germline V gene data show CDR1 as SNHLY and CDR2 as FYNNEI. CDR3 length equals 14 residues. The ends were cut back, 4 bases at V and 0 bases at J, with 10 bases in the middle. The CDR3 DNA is TGTGCCAGCAGTGTCCAGGGGAGCTCCTACGAGCAGTACTTC. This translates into CASSVQGSSYEQYF.

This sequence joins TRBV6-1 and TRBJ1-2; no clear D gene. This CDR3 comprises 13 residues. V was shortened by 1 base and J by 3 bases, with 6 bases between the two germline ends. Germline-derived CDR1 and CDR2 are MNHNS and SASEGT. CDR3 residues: CASSEDRYYGYTF. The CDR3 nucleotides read TGTGCCAGCAGTGAAGACAGATACTATGGCTACACCTTC.

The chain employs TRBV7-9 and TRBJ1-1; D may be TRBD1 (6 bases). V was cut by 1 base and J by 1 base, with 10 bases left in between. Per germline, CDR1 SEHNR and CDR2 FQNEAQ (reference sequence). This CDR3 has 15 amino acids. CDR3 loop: CASSLGRTENTEAFF. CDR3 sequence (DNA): TGTGCCAGCAGCTTAGGTCGGACAGAGAACACTGAAGCTTTCTTT.

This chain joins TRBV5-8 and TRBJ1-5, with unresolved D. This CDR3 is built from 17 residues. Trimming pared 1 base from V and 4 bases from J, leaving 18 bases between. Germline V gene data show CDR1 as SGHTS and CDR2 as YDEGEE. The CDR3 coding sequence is TGTGCCAGCAGCTTGTCGGGTACGATGAATTTTAATCAGCCCCAGCATTTT. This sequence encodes CASSLSGTMNFNQPQHF.

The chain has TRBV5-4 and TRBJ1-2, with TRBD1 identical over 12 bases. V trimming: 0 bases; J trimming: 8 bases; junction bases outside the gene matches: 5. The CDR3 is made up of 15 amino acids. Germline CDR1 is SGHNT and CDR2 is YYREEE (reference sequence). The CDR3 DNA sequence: TGTGCCAGCAGCTTGGTGGGACAGGGGGCGTCGGGCTACACCTTC. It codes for CASSLVGQGASGYTF.

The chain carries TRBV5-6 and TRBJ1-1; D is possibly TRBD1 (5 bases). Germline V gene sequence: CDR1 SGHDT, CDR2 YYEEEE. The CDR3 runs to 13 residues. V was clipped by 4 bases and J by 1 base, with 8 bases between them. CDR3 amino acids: CASSPDKNTEAFF. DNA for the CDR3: TGTGCCAGCAGCCCGGACAAGAACACTGAAGCTTTCTTT.

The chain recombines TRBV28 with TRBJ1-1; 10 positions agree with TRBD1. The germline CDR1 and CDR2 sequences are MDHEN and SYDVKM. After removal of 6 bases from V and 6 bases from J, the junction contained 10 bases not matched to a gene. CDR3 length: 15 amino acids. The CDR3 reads CASRDKTGQGPEAFF. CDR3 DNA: TGTGCCAGCAGAGACAAAACGGGACAGGGGCCTGAAGCTTTCTTT. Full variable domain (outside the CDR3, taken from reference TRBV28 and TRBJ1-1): DVKVTQSSRYLVKRTGEKVFLECVQDMDHENMFWYRQDPGLGLRLIYFSYDVKMKEKGDIPEGYSVSREKKERFSLILESASTNQTSMYLCASRDKTGQGPEAFFGQGTRLTVV.

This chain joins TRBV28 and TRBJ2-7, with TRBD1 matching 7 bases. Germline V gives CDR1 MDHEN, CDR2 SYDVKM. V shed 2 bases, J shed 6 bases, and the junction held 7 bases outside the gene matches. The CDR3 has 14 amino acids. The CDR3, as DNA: TGTGCCAGCAGTTTAATACAGGGGAGAGGCGAGCAGTACTTC. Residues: CASSLIQGRGEQYF.

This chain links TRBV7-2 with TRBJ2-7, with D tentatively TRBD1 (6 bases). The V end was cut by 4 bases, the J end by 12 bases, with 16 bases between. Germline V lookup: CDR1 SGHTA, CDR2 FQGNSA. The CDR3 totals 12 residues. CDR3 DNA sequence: TGTGCCAGCAGCTCAGCGCAGGGGCCGCGGTACTTC. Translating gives CASSSAQGPRYF.

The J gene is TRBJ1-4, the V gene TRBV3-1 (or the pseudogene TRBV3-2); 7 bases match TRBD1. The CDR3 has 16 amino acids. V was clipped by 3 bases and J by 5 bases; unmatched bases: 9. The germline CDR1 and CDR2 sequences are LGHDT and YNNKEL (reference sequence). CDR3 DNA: TGTGCCAGCAGCCAGGACCGGGGGACAGCGAATGAAAAACTGTTTTTT. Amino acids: CASSQDRGTANEKLFF.

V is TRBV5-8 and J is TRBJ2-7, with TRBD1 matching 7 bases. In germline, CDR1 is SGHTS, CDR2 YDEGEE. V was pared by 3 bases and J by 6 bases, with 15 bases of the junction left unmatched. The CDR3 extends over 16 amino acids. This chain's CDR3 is CASSSRRQGALSEQYF. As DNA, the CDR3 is TGTGCCAGCAGCTCCCGTAGACAGGGCGCCTTATCCGAGCAGTACTTC. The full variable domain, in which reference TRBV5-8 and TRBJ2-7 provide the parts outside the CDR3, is EAGVTQSPTHLIKTRGQQATLRCSPISGHTSVYWYQQALGLGLQFLLWYDEGEERNRGNFPPRFSGRQFPNYSSELNVNALELEDSALYLCASSSRRQGALSEQYFGPGTRLTVT.

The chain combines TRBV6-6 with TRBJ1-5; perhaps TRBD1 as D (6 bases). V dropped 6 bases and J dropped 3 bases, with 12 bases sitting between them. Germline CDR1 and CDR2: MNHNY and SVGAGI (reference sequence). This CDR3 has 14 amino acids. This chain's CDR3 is CASSAGQTNQPQHF. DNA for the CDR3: TGTGCCAGCAGCGCCGGACAGACCAATCAGCCCCAGCATTTT.

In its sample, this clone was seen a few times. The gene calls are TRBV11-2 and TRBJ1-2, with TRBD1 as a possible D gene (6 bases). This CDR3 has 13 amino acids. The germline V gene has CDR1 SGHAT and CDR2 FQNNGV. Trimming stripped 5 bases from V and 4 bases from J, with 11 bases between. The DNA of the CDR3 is TGTGCCAGCAGCCTCCAGACAGGCTATGGCTACACCTTC. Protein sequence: CASSLQTGYGYTF.

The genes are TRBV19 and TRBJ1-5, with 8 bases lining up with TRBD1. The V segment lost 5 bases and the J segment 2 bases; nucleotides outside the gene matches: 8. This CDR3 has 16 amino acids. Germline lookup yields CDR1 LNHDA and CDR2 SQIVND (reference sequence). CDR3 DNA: TGTGCCAGTAGTTCCCGGGGACAGGCGGGCAATCAGCCCCAGCATTTT. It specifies CASSSRGQAGNQPQHF.

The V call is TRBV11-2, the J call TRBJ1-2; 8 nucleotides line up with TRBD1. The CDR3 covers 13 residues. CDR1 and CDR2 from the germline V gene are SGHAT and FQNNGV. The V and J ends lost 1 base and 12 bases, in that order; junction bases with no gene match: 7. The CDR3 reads CASSLGGQDLHTF. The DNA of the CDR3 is TGTGCCAGCAGCTTAGGGGGACAGGACCTCCACACCTTC.

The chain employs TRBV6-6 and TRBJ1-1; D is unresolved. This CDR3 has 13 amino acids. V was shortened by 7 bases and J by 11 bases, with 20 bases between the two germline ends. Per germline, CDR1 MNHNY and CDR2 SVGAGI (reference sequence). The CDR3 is CASNPLNTGWAFF. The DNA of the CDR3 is TGTGCCAGCAATCCACTCAATACCGGGTGGGCTTTCTTT.